The 16 T cell receptor beta chains below come from one sample, sequenced in a study of cytomegalovirus exposure and HLA in healthy donors. 13 Jbeta primers and 60 Vbeta primers were used for the PCR. TCRdb keeps only in-frame clones here, not all; method: immunoSEQ multiplex PCR. The sample has 45,000 to 65,000 clones, more than 60% seen once; the top ten hold approximately 2.5%. The specimen was PBMCs. These receptor sequences come from a woman aged 40 to 55 in good health and CMV-seropositive.

In DNA, the CDR3 is TGTGCCAGCAGCCCGCGACTATTGGCGGGGGGGTCGGATACGCAGTATTTT. Amino acids: CASSPRLLAGGSDTQYF. The V and J genes are TRBV7-2 and TRBJ2-3; 9 positions match TRBD2. The V and J ends lost 5 bases and 6 bases, in that order; junction bases with no gene match: 15. From germline, CDR1 is SGHTA and CDR2 FQGNSA. This CDR3 region has 17 residues.

The chain links TRBV10-1 to TRBJ1-6, with a tentative D call TRBD1 (6 bases). The CDR3 covers 13 residues. Germline assignment: CDR1 WNHNN and CDR2 SYGVQD (reference sequence). The V and J ends lost 3 bases and 11 bases respectively, with 11 bases between them. As DNA, the CDR3 is TGCGCCAGCAGTGACAACAGGGATGCACCCCTCCACTTT. Its protein product is CASSDNRDAPLHF.

The DNA of the CDR3 is TGTGCCAGTAGGGACAGGGTGAACACTGAAGCTTTCTTT. This sequence encodes CASRDRVNTEAFF. V is TRBV19 and J is TRBJ1-1; 8 bases align to TRBD1. Germline CDR1 LNHDA, CDR2 SQIVND (reference sequence). The V and J ends lost 6 bases and 0 bases, in that order; junction bases with no gene match: 0. This CDR3 region has 13 residues.

The CDR3 reads CASSSEPVRGTQYF. The CDR3 coding sequence is TGTGCCAGCAGCTCGGAGCCCGTCCGGGGTACGCAGTATTTT. The chain carries TRBV7-8 and TRBJ2-3; weak D call: TRBD2 (5 bases). Germline loops: CDR1 SGHVS, CDR2 FQNEAQ. Trimming took 4 bases from V and 8 from J, leaving 16 bases between them. The CDR3 totals 14 residues.

V and J are TRBV28 and TRBJ2-3; 8 positions agree with TRBD2. Germline assignment: CDR1 MDHEN and CDR2 SYDVKM. With 5 bases clipped from V and 7 bases from J, the junction kept 14 bases outside the gene matches. This CDR3 comprises 16 residues. The CDR3 DNA sequence: TGTGCCAGCAGTACATCCGGGACTAGGGGTAGAAATACGCAGTATTTT. It is translated as CASSTSGTRGRNTQYF.

This rearrangement joins TRBV29-1 to TRBJ2-3; D possibly corresponds to TRBD2 (5 bases). V dropped 3 bases and J dropped 3 bases, with 7 bases sitting between them. The CDR3 totals 12 residues. Germline CDR1 is SQVTM and CDR2 is ANQGSEA. CDR3 in DNA: TGCAGCGTTGATGGCGGGACAGATACGCAGTATTTT. Its translation: CSVDGGTDTQYF.

This chain uses TRBV7-9 with TRBJ1-1, with 8 bases aligning to TRBD1. Germline CDR1 is SEHNR and CDR2 is FQNEAQ (reference sequence). CDR3 length: 14 residues. The trim removed 7 bases at V and 2 bases at J, leaving 6 bases unmatched. The CDR3 region is CASILDRGNTEAFF. CDR3 sequence (DNA): TGTGCCAGCATCCTTGACAGGGGAAACACTGAAGCTTTCTTT.

The chain couples TRBV28 to TRBJ2-5, with TRBD1 identical over 12 bases. Trimming at V came to 4 bases and at J to 6 bases, leaving 3 bases not matched to a gene. Germline lookup yields CDR1 MDHEN and CDR2 SYDVKM. The CDR3 totals 14 residues. The DNA of the CDR3 is TGTGCCAGCAGTTATGGGACAGGGGGCAAGACCCAGTACTTC. Its translation is CASSYGTGGKTQYF.

V is TRBV6-5 and J is TRBJ2-6; D might be TRBD1 (5 bases). Germline V lookup: CDR1 MNHEY, CDR2 SVGAGI. The CDR3 contains 15 residues. V was clipped by 3 bases and J by 2 bases, with 8 bases between them. CDR3 DNA sequence: TGTGCCAGCAGTTATAGGGGCCCTGGGGCCAACGTCCTGACTTTC. Translated: CASSYRGPGANVLTF.

The chain is built from TRBV7-9 and TRBJ2-1; perhaps TRBD2 as D (5 bases). V lost 1 base and J lost 7, with 11 bases in between. Germline CDR1 and CDR2: SEHNR and FQNEAQ (reference sequence). There are 14 residues in the CDR3. This chain's CDR3 is CASSLELATNEQFF. CDR3 nucleotide sequence: TGTGCCAGCAGCTTAGAGTTAGCGACTAATGAGCAGTTCTTC.

This chain links TRBV7-2 with TRBJ1-1; D gene ambiguous. V shed 0 bases and J shed 3 bases, with 8 bases lying between them. This CDR3 has 14 amino acids. The germline V gene has CDR1 SGHTA and CDR2 FQGNSA. The CDR3: CASSLAFSDTEAFF. DNA for the CDR3: TGTGCCAGCAGCTTAGCGTTTAGTGACACTGAAGCTTTCTTT.

The chain combines TRBV5-1 with TRBJ2-1; TRBD1 might be the D (5 bases). The CDR3 runs to 15 residues. Germline V gene lookup returns CDR1 SGHRS and CDR2 YFSETQ. Deletions cut 0 bases from V and 8 bases from J, with 15 bases between. In nucleotides, the CDR3 is TGCGCCAGCAGCTTGGGGACAACCCGGGCGGATGAGCAGTTCTTC. This encodes CASSLGTTRADEQFF.

The rearrangement links TRBV13 to TRBJ2-7; the match to TRBD1 covers 11 bases. J gave up 6 bases and V 5 bases, and 6 bases lay outside the gene matches. CDR1 is PRHDT, CDR2 FYEKMQ, per germline (reference sequence). This CDR3 is 14 amino acids long. This CDR3 reads CASSHGQGATEQYF. The CDR3 DNA is TGTGCCAGCAGCCACGGACAGGGGGCTACCGAGCAGTACTTC.

This sequence joins TRBV28 and TRBJ1-2; maybe TRBD1 (5 bases). This CDR3 region has 14 residues. The V gene lost 2 bases and the J gene lost 4 bases, with 11 bases spanning the gap. The germline V gene has CDR1 MDHEN and CDR2 SYDVKM. The CDR3 DNA reads as TGTGCCAGCAGTTTAAGGCGCGGGGCCTATGGCTACACCTTC. It encodes CASSLRRGAYGYTF.

This clone was found a few times. V and J are TRBV2 and TRBJ1-1; tentatively, D is TRBD1 (6 bases). The CDR3 loop spans 15 amino acids. V was pared by 7 bases and J by 0 bases, with 15 bases between. The germline CDR1 and CDR2 sequences are SNHLY and FYNNEI. The CDR3 sequence: CASKTRGEVNTEAFF. The CDR3 nucleotides are TGTGCCAGCAAGACCAGGGGCGAGGTGAACACTGAAGCTTTCTTT.

This chain connects TRBV9 to TRBJ1-6; a possible D gene is TRBD1 (5 bases). The CDR3 contains 14 residues. Trimming cost V 1 base and J 7 bases, with 9 bases left between them. The germline V gene has CDR1 SGDLS and CDR2 YYNGEE. Here the CDR3 reads CASSVQGMNSPLHF. In DNA form, the CDR3 reads TGTGCCAGCAGCGTACAGGGTATGAATTCACCCCTCCACTTT.